The 4 T cell receptor beta chains presented below share a single source sample, sequenced in a study of beta chain features in type 1 diabetes. Study-level points and caveats: The study found moderately but significantly shorter TCRB CDR3s in all four CD4+ subsets of Type 1 diabetes patients.

Their recognized antigens are unknown. Expressed TCRB transcripts were sequenced because the entire RNA isolate underwent reverse transcription. Method: immunoSEQ multiplex PCR; TCRdb's copy keeps in-frame clones and lacks some. This table holds fewer than 350,000 clones, over 14% found once. Sequencing was done on a sample of naive CD4+ T cells from blood. The receptor source for this set is a man aged 18 to 30 with type 1 diabetes.

The V call is TRBV19, the J call TRBJ2-1; TRBD2 matches 11 bases. CDR1 and CDR2 from the germline V gene are LNHDA and SQIVND (reference sequence). This CDR3 is 14 amino acids long. J gave up 9 bases and V 5 bases, and 6 bases lay outside the gene matches. CDR3 sequence reads: CASSASGRRSEQFF. CDR3 nucleotides: TGTGCCAGTAGTGCTAGCGGGAGGAGGAGTGAGCAGTTCTTC.

This clone appeared a few times. The J gene is TRBJ2-2, the V gene TRBV10-3; unclear D gene. Germline loops: CDR1 ENHRY, CDR2 SYGVKD. The V and J ends lost 4 bases and 3 bases respectively, with 9 bases between them. This CDR3 is built from 14 residues. The CDR3 DNA reads TGTGCCATCAGTGCGATCTCAGACACCGGGGAGCTGTTTTTT. It translates to CAISAISDTGELFF.

This clone was detected only once. The chain recombines TRBV7-2 with TRBJ1-2; D is perhaps TRBD1 (6 bases). Germline loops: CDR1 SGHTA, CDR2 FQGNSA. The CDR3 has 15 amino acids. V lost 5 bases to trimming and J lost 0 bases, with 13 bases between them. The CDR3 loop reads CASSPDGTPNYGYTF. The CDR3 nucleotides are TGTGCCAGCAGCCCAGACGGGACACCTAACTATGGCTACACCTTC.

The chain links TRBV7-9 to TRBJ2-2, with TRBD1 matching 9 bases. The CDR3 spans 16 residues. V lost 7 bases, J lost 6 bases, and 12 bases stayed unmatched. Looked up from germline, CDR1 is SEHNR and CDR2 is FQNEAQ (reference sequence). The CDR3 sequence: CASTPIRDRAPGELFF. The CDR3 nucleotides read TGTGCCAGCACCCCCATCCGGGACAGGGCACCCGGGGAGCTGTTTTTT.